This entry describes one TCR beta chain. The junction shows a germline mismatch at one end, possibly a read error. This specimen comes from a study of graft-versus-host responses after intestinal transplantation. Sequenced by immunoSEQ multiplex PCR; TCRdb stores in-frame clones only, minus some. The table has around 6,000 clones, 20% to 25% seen once. CDR3 length equals 15 residues. The germline V gene encodes CDR1 SGHTA and CDR2 FQGNSA. General study findings and limits: Some patients had graft-donor T cell macrochimerism. In their allografts, the ratios of graft-versus-host to host-versus-graft T cell clones were high. Early post-transplant declines in HvG were associated with peak levels of circulating GvH clones.

Both CD3+CD4+ and CD3+CD8+ responders that were proliferating and CFSE-low underwent sorting after the reaction. The chain uses TRBV7-2 and TRBJ2-5; 8 nucleotides agree with TRBD1. The tail of the sequence fits TRBJ2-7 better, so the J call may be wrong. The sequence derives from a human patient who was an organ donor for intestinal transplantation. Sample: alloreactive CD4+ T cells from a mixed lymphocyte reaction culture, taken before transplantation. Documented subset: CFSE-low proliferating T cells sorted from approximately six-day pre-transplant mixed lymphocyte reaction (GvH or HvG direction). The DNA for the CDR3 is TGTGCCAGCAGCTTCCGGACAGGGAGCTCCAACGAGCAGTACTTC. This encodes CASSFRTGSSNEQYF.